This T cell receptor (beta chain) was observed in a study of monozygotic twins with cystic fibrosis. Produced via immunoSEQ multiplex PCR; TCRdb's table is partial and in-frame only. The table has 25,000 to 30,000 clones, roughly 97% seen once. Germline CDR1 is MGHRA and CDR2 is YSYEKL. The length of the CDR3 is 14 residues. Trimming took 0 bases from V and 7 from J, leaving 10 bases between them. V and J are TRBV4-1 and TRBJ1-5; no reliable D call. Source material: blood. The source is a girl aged 2 to 10 with cystic fibrosis. The CDR3 here is CASSQDQVGQPQHF. DNA for the CDR3: TGCGCCAGCAGCCAAGACCAAGTTGGGCAGCCCCAGCATTTT.